This TCR beta chain was recovered during a study of CD8 T cells in ankylosing spondylitis. Whole-study results and caveats: Within ankylosing spondylitis blood, a TCR beta motif made up of roughly eight highly homologous variants appeared to be characteristic. Peripheral blood samples showed relatively rare disease-linked clones, and these clones were CD8+.

Generation of TCR beta libraries employed quantitative 5'-RACE incorporating molecular barcodes. TCRdb re-called the 5' RACE reads with MiXCR, one entry per CDR3 protein. The data show about 390,000 distinct CDR3 sequences, with under 25% seen just once and around 16% held by the top ten. As regards this clonotype: What it binds is not known.

This CDR3 has 14 residues. V shed 4 bases and J shed 0 bases, with 5 bases lying between them. Germline V gene sequence: CDR1 SGHRS, CDR2 YFSETQ. The gene calls are TRBV5-1 and TRBJ2-6; D is ambiguous. The clonotype originates from a male donor with ankylosing spondylitis. The sequencing input was blood, either unsorted or a sorted T cell fraction (not recorded which). Here the CDR3 reads CASSVDSGANVLTF. The CDR3 nucleotides read TGCGCCAGCAGCGTGGACTCTGGGGCCAACGTCCTGACTTTC.